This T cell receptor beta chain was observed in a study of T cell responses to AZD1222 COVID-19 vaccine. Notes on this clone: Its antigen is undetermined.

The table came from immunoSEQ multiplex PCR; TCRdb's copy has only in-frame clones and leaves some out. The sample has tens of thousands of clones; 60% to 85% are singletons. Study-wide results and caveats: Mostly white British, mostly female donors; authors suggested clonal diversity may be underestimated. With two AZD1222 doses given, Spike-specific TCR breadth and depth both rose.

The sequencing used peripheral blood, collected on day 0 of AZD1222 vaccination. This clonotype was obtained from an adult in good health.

The CDR3 is CASSRGQGAYNEQFF. The CDR3 bases are TGTGCCAGCAGTCGGGGACAGGGGGCCTACAATGAGCAGTTCTTC. The rearrangement uses TRBV6-5 and TRBJ2-1, with 11 positions matching TRBD1. The V and J ends lost 5 bases and 2 bases, in that order; junction bases with no gene match: 2. This CDR3 has 15 amino acids. The V gene's germline CDR1 is MNHEY and CDR2 SVGAGI.